Listed here are 7 T cell receptor beta chains from one sample, sequenced in a study of shared clonotypes between healthy human individuals. TCRdb keeps only in-frame clones here, not all; method: immunoSEQ multiplex PCR. The sample yields around 980,000 clones, 78% seen once. The sample was memory CD4+ T cells from PBMCs. Subset reported: CD45RA-negative fraction. These receptors originate from a man younger than 35 in good health. Some clones in this sample may be carry-over from other donors' samples.

The rearrangement uses TRBV30 and TRBJ1-4; the D is unclear. CDR1 is GTSNPN, CDR2 SVGIG, per germline (reference sequence). With 0 bases removed from V and 4 bases from J, the gap between germline ends came to 9 bases. CDR3 length equals 14 residues. CDR3 loop: CAWSVSQNNEKLFF. The CDR3 DNA is TGTGCCTGGAGTGTGTCACAGAATAATGAAAAACTGTTTTTT.

This rearrangement joins TRBV18 to TRBJ2-5, with TRBD1 as a possible D gene (5 bases). V lost 4 bases to trimming and J lost 3 bases, with 9 bases between them. This CDR3 is built from 13 residues. Germline V gene lookup returns CDR1 KGHSH and CDR2 LQKENI. The CDR3 DNA is TGTGCCAGCTCACGACAGCTTAAAGAGACCCAGTACTTC. It specifies CASSRQLKETQYF.

This clone was detected ten times or more. This sample includes further DNA sequences coding for the same CDR3. The chain employs TRBV30 and TRBJ1-2; 7 nucleotides align to TRBD1. J lost 2 bases, V lost 4 bases, and 10 bases had no gene match. The germline V gene has CDR1 GTSNPN and CDR2 SVGIG (reference sequence). The CDR3 has 15 residues. This chain's CDR3 is CAWMSYLTGNYGYTF. CDR3 sequence (DNA): TGTGCCTGGATGTCCTACCTGACAGGGAACTATGGCTACACCTTC. Full variable domain (remainder filled in from reference TRBV30 and TRBJ1-2): SQTIHQWPATLVQPVGSPLSLECTVEGTSNPNLYWYRQAAGRGLQLLFYSVGIGQISSEVPQNLSASRPQDRQFILSSKKLLLSDSGFYLCAWMSYLTGNYGYTFGSGTRLTVV.

The genes are TRBV7-9 and TRBJ2-2, with TRBD1 matching over 7 bases. The CDR3 extends over 15 amino acids. The germline V gene encodes CDR1 SEHNR and CDR2 FQNEAQ (reference sequence). V gave up 5 bases and J gave up 6 bases; unmatched junction bases: 9. The CDR3 reads CASSLDRFTPGELFF. The CDR3 nucleotides read TGTGCCAGCAGCCTGGACAGGTTCACCCCCGGGGAGCTGTTTTTT.

J is TRBJ2-7 and V is TRBV11-3, with 9 bases lining up with TRBD1. The germline V gene has CDR1 SGHNT and CDR2 YENEEA. This CDR3 contains 12 residues. Losses at the gene ends were 5 bases for V and 6 bases for J; bases not matched to a gene: 2. CDR3 nucleotides: TGTGCCAGCAGCCGACAGGGGGGCGAGCAGTACTTC. Translating gives CASSRQGGEQYF. The whole variable domain, remainder taken from reference TRBV11-3 and TRBJ2-7, is EAGVVQSPRYKIIEKKQPVAFWCNPISGHNTLYWYLQNLGQGPELLIRYENEEAVDDSQLPKDRFSAERLKGVDSTLKIQPAELGDSAVYLCASSRQGGEQYFGPGTRLTVT.

CDR3 residues: CASSFAQGPFNEQFF. For the CDR3, the DNA is TGTGCCAGCAGCTTCGCTCAGGGCCCGTTCAATGAGCAGTTCTTC. The chain recombines TRBV5-4 with TRBJ2-1, with D perhaps matching TRBD1 (5 bases). This CDR3 comprises 15 residues. V lost 2 bases and J lost 6, with 15 bases in between. Per the germline V gene, CDR1 is SGHNT and CDR2 is YYREEE (reference sequence).

The chain employs TRBV5-4 and TRBJ2-1; TRBD2 might be the D (5 bases). Germline CDR1 reads SGHNT; CDR2 reads YYREEE (reference sequence). Trimming removed 1 base at V and 4 bases at J, with 12 bases between. There are 15 residues in the CDR3. CDR3: CASSLWARGYNEQFF. The CDR3 bases are TGTGCCAGCAGCTTGTGGGCTCGCGGGTACAATGAGCAGTTCTTC. The complete variable domain, with remaining parts taken from reference TRBV5-4 and TRBJ2-1, reads ETGVTQSPTHLIKTRGQQVTLRCSSQSGHNTVSWYQQALGQGPQFIFQYYREEENGRGNFPPRFSGLQFPNYSSELNVNALELDDSALYLCASSLWARGYNEQFFGPGTRLTVL.